One and the same sample provided the 29 T cell receptor beta chains below, sequenced in a study of beta chain features in type 1 diabetes. The isolated RNA, all of it, was reverse transcribed, so expressed TCRB transcripts were what got sequenced. The protocol was immunoSEQ multiplex PCR, while the TCRdb copy is restricted to in-frame clones and leaves out a portion. The data hold about 150,000 clones, with approximately 9.1% observed a single time. The sequencing sample was made of central memory CD4+ T cells from blood. Receptor source: a woman under 30 in good health.

The genes are TRBV30 and TRBJ1-4; 8 bases agree with TRBD1. V was clipped by 5 bases and J by 11 bases; unmatched bases: 10. Germline lookup yields CDR1 GTSNPN and CDR2 SVGIG (reference sequence). There are 13 residues in the CDR3. The CDR3 protein is CAWDGQGNSKLFF. The CDR3 DNA reads TGTGCCTGGGACGGACAGGGAAATTCTAAACTGTTTTTT.

The sample holds a few counts of this clone. The chain couples TRBV5-6 to TRBJ1-2; TRBD1 agrees at 9 bases. V trimming: 2 bases; J trimming: 5 bases; junction bases outside the gene matches: 4. Germline CDR1 is SGHDT and CDR2 is YYEEEE. This CDR3 has 14 amino acids. CDR3 bases: TGTGCCAGCAGCTTACAGGGGGCAGAGTATGGCTACACCTTC. Its translation: CASSLQGAEYGYTF.

This clone was counted ten times or more. The chain carries TRBV5-1 and TRBJ2-1; tentative D call: TRBD2 (5 bases). CDR3 length: 13 amino acids. From germline, CDR1 is SGHRS and CDR2 YFSETQ. The V gene lost 3 bases and the J gene lost 9 bases, with 13 bases spanning the gap. The CDR3, as DNA: TGCGCCAGCAGCTCCTCGGACGGGATTGAGCAGTTCTTC. Its protein is CASSSSDGIEQFF.

This clone was detected only a few times. The chain links TRBV6-5 to TRBJ1-1; D is unresolved. The germline gives CDR1 MNHEY, CDR2 SVGAGI. V dropped 0 bases and J dropped 0 bases, with 8 bases sitting between them. There are 15 residues in the CDR3. The CDR3 sequence is CASSYSTGVNTEAFF. The CDR3 nucleotides read TGTGCCAGCAGTTACTCGACGGGAGTGAACACTGAAGCTTTCTTT.

This clone came up a few times. The chain recombines TRBV29-1 with TRBJ2-1; 11 nucleotides line up with TRBD2. The CDR3 has 14 residues. Trimming took 7 bases from V and 7 from J; bases not matched to a gene: 9. Per the germline V gene, CDR1 is SQVTM and CDR2 is ANQGSEA. The CDR3 spells CSELAGVGSNEQFF. Written as DNA, the CDR3 is TGCAGCGAACTAGCGGGAGTGGGGAGTAATGAGCAGTTCTTC.

This clone has more than one count but fewer than ten. V and J are TRBV7-2 and TRBJ2-7, with 9 bases matching TRBD1. Germline loops: CDR1 SGHTA, CDR2 FQGNSA. The CDR3 has 15 residues. V lost 5 bases to trimming and J lost 2 bases; unmatched junction nucleotides: 7. The CDR3 DNA is TGTGCCAGCAGCCCCGGGACAGGGCAAACCTACGAGCAGTACTTC. Protein product: CASSPGTGQTYEQYF.

This clone turned up a few times. This rearrangement joins TRBV5-4 to TRBJ1-2; 9 bases fit TRBD1. J lost 8 bases, V lost 4 bases, and 12 bases had no gene match. CDR1 is SGHNT, CDR2 YYREEE, per germline (reference sequence). The CDR3 loop spans 15 amino acids. CDR3 residues: CASSNPGQGIGGYTF. The CDR3 DNA sequence: TGTGCCAGCAGCAACCCGGGACAGGGAATTGGAGGCTACACCTTC.

This clone was seen a handful of times. V usage is TRBV6-5 and J usage is TRBJ2-2, with TRBD1 matching 9 bases. The CDR3 is made up of 15 amino acids. V shed 6 bases, J shed 4 bases, and the junction held 6 bases outside the gene matches. Germline assignment: CDR1 MNHEY and CDR2 SVGAGI. The CDR3 coding sequence is TGTGCCAGCAGCCCCGGGACAGGGACCACCGGGGAGCTGTTTTTT. Protein sequence: CASSPGTGTTGELFF.

V usage is TRBV4-2 and J usage is TRBJ2-3, with TRBD2 matching 9 bases. The CDR3 is made up of 16 amino acids. Germline CDR1 reads LGHNA; CDR2 reads YNFKEQ. J lost 1 base, V lost 5 bases, and 7 bases had no gene match. The CDR3 DNA reads as TGTGCCAGCAGCGTCGCCGCTAGCGGGGGCACAGATACGCAGTATTTT. Protein product: CASSVAASGGTDTQYF.

The chain joins TRBV29-1 to TRBJ2-5, with TRBD1 matching over 9 bases. Germline CDR1 reads SQVTM; CDR2 reads ANQGSEA. CDR3 size: 14 residues. V lost 2 bases to trimming and J lost 4 bases; unmatched junction nucleotides: 5. The CDR3 DNA reads as TGCAGCGTTGAACAGGACAGGGGAAGAGAGACCCAGTACTTC. It translates to CSVEQDRGRETQYF.

This chain joins TRBV30 and TRBJ1-1; 9 bases line up with TRBD1. The V gene's germline CDR1 is GTSNPN and CDR2 SVGIG (reference sequence). The J segment lost 10 bases and the V segment lost 5 bases, leaving 5 bases of the junction unmatched. The CDR3 is 11 residues long. The CDR3 nucleotides read TGTGCCTGGGTACAGGGGGCCAGAGCTTTCTTT. It translates to CAWVQGARAFF. Supplemented by reference TRBV30 and TRBJ1-1, the full variable domain reads SQTIHQWPATLVQPVGSPLSLECTVEGTSNPNLYWYRQAAGRGLQLLFYSVGIGQISSEVPQNLSASRPQDRQFILSSKKLLLSDSGFYLCAWVQGARAFFGQGTRLTVV.

A few counts support this clone. The chain links TRBV15 to TRBJ2-4; no reliable D call. The germline V and J ends were trimmed by 1 base and 0 bases, with 4 bases remaining between them. In germline, CDR1 is LNHNV, CDR2 YYDKDF (reference sequence). There are 14 residues in the CDR3. CDR3 sequence: CATSRGRAKNIQYF. In DNA, the CDR3 is TGTGCCACCAGCAGAGGCAGAGCCAAAAACATTCAGTACTTC.

This clone was seen a handful of times. The rearrangement links TRBV6-4 to TRBJ2-5; 10 positions match TRBD1. CDR1 is MRHNA, CDR2 SNTAGT, per germline. The CDR3 is 17 amino acids. V lost 5 bases, J lost 4 bases, and 13 bases stayed unmatched. CDR3 sequence reads: CASSSGTGELRSETQYF. CDR3 DNA sequence: TGTGCCAGCAGTTCCGGGACAGGGGAGCTAAGATCAGAGACCCAGTACTTC.

This clone was seen a handful of times. The rearrangement uses TRBV19 and TRBJ2-3; D might be TRBD2 (6 bases). In germline, CDR1 is LNHDA, CDR2 SQIVND (reference sequence). V was shortened by 4 bases and J by 4 bases, with 9 bases between the two germline ends. This CDR3 comprises 13 residues. CDR3 loop: CASSRRVPDTQYF. The CDR3 DNA sequence: TGTGCCAGTAGTAGGAGGGTACCAGATACGCAGTATTTT.

The chain is built from TRBV18 and TRBJ1-1; D gene uncertain. Per germline, CDR1 KGHSH and CDR2 LQKENI. The CDR3 length is 14 residues. V lost 1 base and J 6 bases, leaving 12 bases between the germline ends. The CDR3 DNA sequence: TGTGCCAGCTCACCACAGGAGGGATCAGCTGAAGCTTTCTTT. Protein sequence: CASSPQEGSAEAFF.

Ten or more counts support this clone. The chain recombines TRBV9 with TRBJ2-5, with TRBD2 identical over 13 bases. This CDR3 contains 16 residues. With V trimmed by 4 bases and J by 1 base, 4 bases remained unmatched. Per germline, CDR1 SGDLS and CDR2 YYNGEE. The CDR3 loop reads CASSLGTSGVQETQYF. The CDR3 bases are TGTGCCAGCAGCCTCGGGACTAGCGGGGTCCAAGAGACCCAGTACTTC.

The gene calls are TRBV9 and TRBJ2-5; TRBD2 is a possible D gene (5 bases). Germline V gene sequence: CDR1 SGDLS, CDR2 YYNGEE. The V end lost 2 bases, the J end lost 1 base, and 9 bases lay between the germline ends. The CDR3 covers 14 residues. CDR3 coding DNA: TGTGCCAGCAGCGTTCAAGGACTCCAAGAGACCCAGTACTTC. As protein: CASSVQGLQETQYF.

The chain uses TRBV30 and TRBJ1-5; possible D gene TRBD1, 5 bases. The germline gives CDR1 GTSNPN, CDR2 SVGIG (reference sequence). V was cut by 5 bases and J by 5 bases, with 13 bases left in between. This CDR3 is built from 13 residues. DNA for the CDR3: TGTGCCTGGTCGCCAGGGAGGGATCAGCCCCAGCATTTT. Its translation: CAWSPGRDQPQHF.

There are a few counts of this clone. This chain uses TRBV11-1 with TRBJ2-1; 13 bases fit TRBD2. The CDR3 runs to 16 residues. J gave up 6 bases and V 1 base, and 3 bases lay outside the gene matches. Germline V gene sequence: CDR1 SGHAT, CDR2 FQDESV (reference sequence). CDR3 amino acids: CASSLGTSGGINEQFF. The CDR3 DNA sequence: TGTGCCAGCAGCTTAGGGACTAGCGGGGGCATCAATGAGCAGTTCTTC.

This clone was counted only a few times. The V and J genes are TRBV19 and TRBJ1-6, with D unresolved. The germline V and J ends were trimmed by 3 bases and 7 bases, with 10 bases remaining between them. CDR3 size: 14 residues. CDR1 is LNHDA, CDR2 SQIVND, per germline (reference sequence). The CDR3 region is CASSMQESNSPLHF. The CDR3 DNA is TGTGCCAGTAGTATGCAGGAATCGAATTCACCCCTCCACTTT.

The chain recombines TRBV7-6 with TRBJ2-7; TRBD1 aligns across 11 bases. The CDR3 extends over 16 amino acids. Germline V gene sequence: CDR1 SGHVS, CDR2 FNYEAQ. With V trimmed by 7 bases and J by 2 bases, 10 bases remained unmatched. CDR3 nucleotide sequence: TGTGCCAGCACCCCTCTGGCGGGACAGGGGGCCTACGAGCAGTACTTC. This gives the protein CASTPLAGQGAYEQYF.

This clone was counted between two and nine times. The genes are TRBV7-2 and TRBJ1-1; 7 nucleotides align to TRBD1. In germline, CDR1 is SGHTA, CDR2 FQGNSA. Trimming cost V 1 base and J 0 bases; bases outside gene matches: 5. CDR3 length: 16 residues. CDR3 sequence: CASSLVGTAMNTEAFF. The CDR3 DNA reads as TGTGCCAGCAGCTTAGTTGGGACAGCGATGAACACTGAAGCTTTCTTT.

This clone showed up just a few times. For the CDR3, the DNA is TGCGCCAGCCGAGAAGATCCCAATGAAAAACTGTTTTTT. This sequence encodes CASREDPNEKLFF. The J gene is TRBJ1-4, the V gene TRBV5-1; D remains ambiguous. Deletions cut 7 bases from V and 5 bases from J, with 12 bases between. The CDR3 extends over 13 amino acids. Looked up from germline, CDR1 is SGHRS and CDR2 is YFSETQ.

V is TRBV7-2 and J is TRBJ2-5; D gene uncertain. The V and J ends lost 3 bases and 4 bases respectively, with 3 bases between them. Germline V gene sequence: CDR1 SGHTA, CDR2 FQGNSA. The CDR3 consists of 11 residues. The CDR3 sequence: CASSFIETQYF. The CDR3 region has the DNA TGTGCCAGCAGCTTCATAGAGACCCAGTACTTC.

This clone was recorded many times. The chain recombines TRBV10-3 with TRBJ1-2; D gene unclear. The germline V gene encodes CDR1 ENHRY and CDR2 SYGVKD. The CDR3 consists of 12 residues. The V end was cut by 4 bases, the J end by 5 bases, with 8 bases between. CDR3: CAISGGQYGYTF. CDR3 bases: TGTGCCATCAGTGGTGGGCAATATGGCTACACCTTC.

V gene TRBV7-2 combines with J gene TRBJ2-7; tentatively, D is TRBD2 (6 bases). This CDR3 has 14 residues. Germline lookup yields CDR1 SGHTA and CDR2 FQGNSA. Trimming stripped 5 bases from V and 4 bases from J, with 15 bases between. CDR3 in DNA: TGTGCCAGCAGCGAGGGAGGCGGTTCGTACGAGCAGTACTTC. Residues: CASSEGGGSYEQYF.

This chain joins TRBV18 and TRBJ1-1; weak D call: TRBD1 (6 bases). This CDR3 is built from 12 residues. The V end was cut by 6 bases, the J end by 8 bases, with 13 bases between. Looked up from germline, CDR1 is KGHSH and CDR2 is LQKENI. This chain's CDR3 is CASSPDRLEAFF. DNA of the CDR3: TGTGCCAGCTCGCCAGACAGGCTAGAAGCTTTCTTT.

This clone was counted a few times. The chain links TRBV11-2 to TRBJ2-4, with 8 bases aligning to TRBD1. V shed 1 base and J 6 bases; nucleotides not matched to a gene: 2. Germline V CDR1 and CDR2: SGHAT, FQNNGV. This CDR3 spans 14 amino acids. The CDR3 reads CASSLAGGPNIQYF. CDR3 DNA sequence: TGTGCCAGCAGCTTAGCAGGGGGCCCAAACATTCAGTACTTC.

This chain uses TRBV9 with TRBJ2-1; TRBD2 matches at 8 bases. Losses at the gene ends were 4 bases for V and 5 bases for J; bases not matched to a gene: 17. CDR1 SGDLS and CDR2 YYNGEE come from the germline V gene. This CDR3 has 18 residues. CDR3 nucleotides: TGTGCCAGCAGCTCTCCCCCCGGTGCGGGAGGCATCGACAATGAGCAGTTCTTC. This sequence encodes CASSSPPGAGGIDNEQFF.